This T cell receptor beta chain is from a study of shared clonotypes between healthy human individuals. The wider study: Samples came from a couple of female and a few male donors aged 18 to 49. Study-wide results and caveats: In general, naive subsets displayed greater estimated richness than memory subsets did. Unshared clonotypes carried lower generation probabilities than those common to all four donors.

Libraries were prepared by immunoSEQ multiplex PCR; TCRdb keeps only in-frame clonotypes and omits some of them. Here the sample spans about 1 million clones, about 80% being singletons. Caucasian adults residing in Nashville, Tennessee made up all the donors. As concerns this clone: Its antigen is unknown.

This receptor was obtained from a man aged 18-30 years in good health. Sequenced input: memory CD4+ T cells sorted from blood. Subset meaning: CD45RA-negative fraction.

The CDR3 DNA reads as TGCGCCAGCAGCCCGGGACTAGCGGGGGTCTATGAGCAGTTCTTC. Amino acids: CASSPGLAGVYEQFF. The chain carries TRBV4-1 and TRBJ2-1, with 14 bases aligning to TRBD2. J lost 8 bases, V lost 4 bases, and 4 bases had no gene match. CDR1 and CDR2 (germline): MGHRA, YSYEKL. The CDR3 consists of 15 residues.